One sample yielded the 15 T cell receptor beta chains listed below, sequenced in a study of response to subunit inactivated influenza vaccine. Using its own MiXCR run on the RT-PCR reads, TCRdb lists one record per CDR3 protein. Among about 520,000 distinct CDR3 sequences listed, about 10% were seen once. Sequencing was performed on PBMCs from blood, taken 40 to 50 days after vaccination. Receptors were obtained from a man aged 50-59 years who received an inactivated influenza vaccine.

The CDR3, as DNA: TGCAGTGCTAGAGATGCGGGGGGCCCCACAGATACGCAGTATTTT. It encodes CSARDAGGPTDTQYF. The chain employs TRBV20-1 and TRBJ2-3; 8 bases agree with TRBD2. The CDR3 is 15 amino acids. The germline V gene has CDR1 DFQATT and CDR2 SNEGSKA (reference sequence). The V gene end was trimmed by 0 bases and the J gene end by 2 bases; junction bases not matched to a gene: 4.

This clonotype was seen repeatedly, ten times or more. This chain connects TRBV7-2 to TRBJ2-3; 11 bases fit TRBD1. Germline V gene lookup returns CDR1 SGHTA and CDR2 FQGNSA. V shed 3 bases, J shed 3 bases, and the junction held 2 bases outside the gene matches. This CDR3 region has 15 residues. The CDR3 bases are TGTGCCAGCAGCTTCGGGGACAGGGGGACAGATACGCAGTATTTT. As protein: CASSFGDRGTDTQYF.

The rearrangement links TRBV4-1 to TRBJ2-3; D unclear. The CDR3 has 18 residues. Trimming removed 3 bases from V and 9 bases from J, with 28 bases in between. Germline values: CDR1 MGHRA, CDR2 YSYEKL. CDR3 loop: CASSQGNRVRQSSRTQYF. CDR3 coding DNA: TGCGCCAGCAGCCAGGGCAACCGGGTCCGGCAGTCTTCGAGGACGCAGTATTTT.

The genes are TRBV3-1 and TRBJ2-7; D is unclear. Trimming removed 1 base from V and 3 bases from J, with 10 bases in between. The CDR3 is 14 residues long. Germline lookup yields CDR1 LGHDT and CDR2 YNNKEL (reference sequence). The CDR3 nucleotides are TGTGCCAGCAGCCAAGTTTCAGGATTCTACGAGCAGTACTTC. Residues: CASSQVSGFYEQYF.

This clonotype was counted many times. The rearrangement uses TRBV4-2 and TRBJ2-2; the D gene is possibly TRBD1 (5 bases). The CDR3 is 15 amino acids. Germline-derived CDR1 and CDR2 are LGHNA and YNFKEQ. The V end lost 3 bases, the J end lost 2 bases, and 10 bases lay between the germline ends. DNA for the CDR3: TGTGCCAGCAGCCAGGGAACAGGAAACACCGGGGAGCTGTTTTTT. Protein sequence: CASSQGTGNTGELFF.

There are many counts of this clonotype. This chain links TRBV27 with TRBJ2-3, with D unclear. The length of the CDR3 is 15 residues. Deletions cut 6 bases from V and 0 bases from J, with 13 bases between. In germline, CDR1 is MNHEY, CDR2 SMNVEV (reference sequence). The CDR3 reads CASSKRVLSTDTQYF. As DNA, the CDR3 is TGTGCCAGCAGCAAAAGGGTGTTAAGCACAGATACGCAGTATTTT.

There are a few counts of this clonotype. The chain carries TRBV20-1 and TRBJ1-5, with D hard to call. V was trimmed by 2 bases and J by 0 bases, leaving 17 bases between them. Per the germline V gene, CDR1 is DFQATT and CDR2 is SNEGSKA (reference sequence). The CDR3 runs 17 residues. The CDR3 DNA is TGCAGTGCTAGACCCCCGGTAGGGTCGTTTAGCAATCAGCCCCAGCATTTT. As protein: CSARPPVGSFSNQPQHF.

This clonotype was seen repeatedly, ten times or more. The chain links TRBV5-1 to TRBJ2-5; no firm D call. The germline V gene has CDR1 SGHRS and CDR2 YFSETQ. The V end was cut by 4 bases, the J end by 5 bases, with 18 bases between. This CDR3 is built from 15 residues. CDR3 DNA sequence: TGCGCCAGCAGCACGGATGCGGACCGTCGGGAGACCCAGTACTTC. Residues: CASSTDADRRETQYF.

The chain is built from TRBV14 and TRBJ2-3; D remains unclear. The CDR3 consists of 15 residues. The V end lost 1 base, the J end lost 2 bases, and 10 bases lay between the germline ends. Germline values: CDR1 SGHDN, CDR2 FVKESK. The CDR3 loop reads CASSQVEYSTDTQYF. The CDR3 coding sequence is TGTGCCAGCAGCCAAGTTGAGTACTCCACAGATACGCAGTATTTT.

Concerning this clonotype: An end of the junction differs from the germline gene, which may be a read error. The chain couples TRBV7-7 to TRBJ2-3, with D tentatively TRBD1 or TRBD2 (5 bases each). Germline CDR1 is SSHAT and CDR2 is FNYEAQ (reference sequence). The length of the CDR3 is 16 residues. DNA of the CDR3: TGTGCTAGCAGCCCGATATCCGGGACGCCCGGAGGAACGCAGTATTTT. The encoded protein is CASSPISGTPGGTQYF.

The chain's CDR3 is CASSQASVHEQFF. The CDR3 nucleotides read TGCGCCAGCAGCCAGGCTAGCGTCCATGAGCAGTTCTTC. The chain carries TRBV5-1 and TRBJ2-1, with D possibly being TRBD2 (6 bases). Per the germline V gene, CDR1 is SGHRS and CDR2 is YFSETQ. The V and J ends lost 4 bases and 8 bases respectively, with 13 bases between them. The CDR3 contains 13 residues.

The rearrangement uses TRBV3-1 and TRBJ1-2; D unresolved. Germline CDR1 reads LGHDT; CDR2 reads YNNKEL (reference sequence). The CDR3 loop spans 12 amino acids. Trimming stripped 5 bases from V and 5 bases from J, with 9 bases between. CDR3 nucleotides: TGTGCCAGCAGCTCTGCAGAATATGGCTACACCTTC. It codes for CASSSAEYGYTF.

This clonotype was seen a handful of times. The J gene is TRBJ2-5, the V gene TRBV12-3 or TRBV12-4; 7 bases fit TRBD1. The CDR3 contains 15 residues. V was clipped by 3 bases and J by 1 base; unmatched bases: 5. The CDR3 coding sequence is TGTGCCAGCAGTTTCAGGACAGGCGGCCAAGAGACCCAGTACTTC. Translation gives CASSFRTGGQETQYF.

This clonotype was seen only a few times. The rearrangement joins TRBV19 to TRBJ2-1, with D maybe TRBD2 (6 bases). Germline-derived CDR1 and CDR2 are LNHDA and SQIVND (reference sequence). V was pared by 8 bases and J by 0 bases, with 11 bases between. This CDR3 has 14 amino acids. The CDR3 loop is CASRRDFSYNEQFF. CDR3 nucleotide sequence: TGTGCCAGTCGGAGGGACTTCTCCTACAATGAGCAGTTCTTC.

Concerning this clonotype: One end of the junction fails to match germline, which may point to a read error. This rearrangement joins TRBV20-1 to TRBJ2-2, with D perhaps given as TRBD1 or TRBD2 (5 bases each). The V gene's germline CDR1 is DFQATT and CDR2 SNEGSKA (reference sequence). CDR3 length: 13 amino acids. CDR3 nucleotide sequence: TGCAGTGCTAGAGAGACCGGGTCCGGGGCGCTGTTTTTT. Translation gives CSARETGSGALFF.